This T cell receptor beta chain stems from a study of T-cell reconstitution after alpha-beta-depleted transplantation in children. During its preparation, the TCRbeta library received unique molecular identifiers. TCRdb fed the PCR reads into MiXCR, producing one record per CDR3 protein. The sample has 200,000 to 250,000 distinct CDR3 sequences, 12% seen once; the top ten hold around 2.5%. There are many counts of this clonotype. The TCR originated in a human donor who donated a stem cell graft to a child with acute lymphoblastic leukemia. The specimen was PBMCs from the stem cell graft donor, collected from the stem cell graft.

The CDR3 reads CSASPGEQFF. The CDR3 DNA sequence: TGCAGTGCTAGTCCGGGTGAGCAGTTCTTC. The rearrangement joins TRBV20-1 to TRBJ2-1; D remains ambiguous. V was cut by 3 bases and J by 9 bases, with 6 bases left in between. This CDR3 is 10 amino acids long. CDR1 DFQATT and CDR2 SNEGSKA come from the germline V gene (reference sequence).